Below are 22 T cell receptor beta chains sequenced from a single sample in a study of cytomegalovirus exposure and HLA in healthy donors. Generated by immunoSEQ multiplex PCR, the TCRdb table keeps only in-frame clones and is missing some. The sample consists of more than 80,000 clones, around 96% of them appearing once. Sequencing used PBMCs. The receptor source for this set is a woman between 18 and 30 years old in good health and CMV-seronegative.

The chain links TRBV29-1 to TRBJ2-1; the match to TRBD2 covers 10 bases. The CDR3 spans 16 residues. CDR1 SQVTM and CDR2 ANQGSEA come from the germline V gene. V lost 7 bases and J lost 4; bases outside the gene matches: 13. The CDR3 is CSAKNPWTSGYNEQFF. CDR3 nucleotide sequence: TGCAGCGCTAAAAACCCCTGGACTAGCGGATACAATGAGCAGTTCTTC.

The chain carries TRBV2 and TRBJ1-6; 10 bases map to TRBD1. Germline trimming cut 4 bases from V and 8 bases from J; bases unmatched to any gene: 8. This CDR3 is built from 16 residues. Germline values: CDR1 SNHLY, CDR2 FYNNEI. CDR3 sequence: CASSVIGTGVDSPLHF. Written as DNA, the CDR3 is TGTGCCAGCAGTGTCATTGGGACAGGGGTTGATTCACCCCTCCACTTT.

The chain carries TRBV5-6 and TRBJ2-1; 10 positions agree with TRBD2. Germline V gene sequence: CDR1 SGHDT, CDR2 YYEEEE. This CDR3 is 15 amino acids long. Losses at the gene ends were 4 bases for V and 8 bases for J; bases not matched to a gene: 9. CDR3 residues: CASSLWTSGGYEQFF. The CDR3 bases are TGTGCCAGCAGCCTATGGACTAGCGGAGGATATGAGCAGTTCTTC.

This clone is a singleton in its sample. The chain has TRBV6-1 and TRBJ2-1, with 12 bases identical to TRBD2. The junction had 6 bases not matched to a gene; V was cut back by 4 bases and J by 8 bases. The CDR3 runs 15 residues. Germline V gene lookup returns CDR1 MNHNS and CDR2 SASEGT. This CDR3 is CASSGKLAGGDEQFF. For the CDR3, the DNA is TGTGCCAGCAGTGGGAAGCTAGCGGGAGGGGATGAGCAGTTCTTC.

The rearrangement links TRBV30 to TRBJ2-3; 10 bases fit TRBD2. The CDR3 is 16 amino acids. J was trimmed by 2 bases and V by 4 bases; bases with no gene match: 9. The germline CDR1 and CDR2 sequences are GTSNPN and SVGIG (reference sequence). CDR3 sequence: CAWTSGSRGFTDTQYF. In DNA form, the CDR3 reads TGTGCCTGGACTAGCGGGAGTCGTGGGTTCACAGATACGCAGTATTTT.

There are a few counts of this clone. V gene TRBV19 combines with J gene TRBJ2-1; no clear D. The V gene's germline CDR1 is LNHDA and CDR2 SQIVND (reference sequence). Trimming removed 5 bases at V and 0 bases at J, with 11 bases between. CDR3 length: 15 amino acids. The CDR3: CASSLSESSYNEQFF. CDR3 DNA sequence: TGTGCCAGTAGTCTTTCCGAGAGCTCCTACAATGAGCAGTTCTTC.

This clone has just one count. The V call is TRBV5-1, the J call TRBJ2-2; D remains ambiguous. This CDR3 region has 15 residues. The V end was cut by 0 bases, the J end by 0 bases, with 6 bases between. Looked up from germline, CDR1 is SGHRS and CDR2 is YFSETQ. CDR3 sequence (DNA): TGCGCCAGCAGCTTGGCCAGGTCGAACACCGGGGAGCTGTTTTTT. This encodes CASSLARSNTGELFF.

The CDR3 loop reads CASSIVNSGANVLTF. The DNA for the CDR3 is TGTGCCAGTAGTATAGTCAACTCTGGGGCCAACGTCCTGACTTTC. The chain combines TRBV19 with TRBJ2-6, with D unresolved. The V end was cut by 1 base, the J end by 0 bases, with 4 bases between. The CDR3 is 15 residues long. Germline CDR1 LNHDA, CDR2 SQIVND (reference sequence).

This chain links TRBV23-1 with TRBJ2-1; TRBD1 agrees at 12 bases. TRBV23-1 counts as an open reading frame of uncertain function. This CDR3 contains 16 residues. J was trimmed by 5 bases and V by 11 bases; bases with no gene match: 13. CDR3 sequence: CAGTGTGGKGHNEQFF. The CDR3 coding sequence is TGCGCCGGTACAGGGACAGGGGGCAAAGGGCACAATGAGCAGTTCTTC.

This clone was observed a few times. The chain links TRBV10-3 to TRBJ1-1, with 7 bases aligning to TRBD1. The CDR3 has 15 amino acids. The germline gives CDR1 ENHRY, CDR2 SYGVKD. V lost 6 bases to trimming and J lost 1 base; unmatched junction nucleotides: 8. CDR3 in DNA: TGTGCCATCAGCGAGCATTGGACAGGGAACACTGAAGCTTTCTTT. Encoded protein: CAISEHWTGNTEAFF.

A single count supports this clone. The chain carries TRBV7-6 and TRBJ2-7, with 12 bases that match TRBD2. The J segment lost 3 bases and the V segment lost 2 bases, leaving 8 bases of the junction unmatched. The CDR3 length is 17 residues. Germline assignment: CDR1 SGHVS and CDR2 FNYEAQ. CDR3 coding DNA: TGTGCCAGCAGCTTAACCCCGACTAGCGGGAGCCACTACGAGCAGTACTTC. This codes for CASSLTPTSGSHYEQYF. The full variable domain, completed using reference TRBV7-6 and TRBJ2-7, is GAGVSQSPRYKVTKRGQDVALRCDPISGHVSLYWYRQALGQGPEFLTYFNYEAQQDKSGLPNDRFSAERPEGSISTLTIQRTEQRDSAMYRCASSLTPTSGSHYEQYFGPGTRLTVT.

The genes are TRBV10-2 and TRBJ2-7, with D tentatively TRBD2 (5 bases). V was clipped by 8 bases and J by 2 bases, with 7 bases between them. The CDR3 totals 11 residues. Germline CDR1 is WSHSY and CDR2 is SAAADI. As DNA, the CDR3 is TGCGCCAGCTCGCGGGCCTACGAGCAGTACTTC. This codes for CASSRAYEQYF.

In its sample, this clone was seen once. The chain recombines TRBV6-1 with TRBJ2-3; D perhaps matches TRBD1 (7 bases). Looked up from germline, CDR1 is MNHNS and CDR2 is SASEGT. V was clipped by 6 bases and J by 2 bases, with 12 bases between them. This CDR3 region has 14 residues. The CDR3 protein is CASRPGGLTDTQYF. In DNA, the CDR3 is TGTGCCAGCAGGCCAGGGGGACTCACAGATACGCAGTATTTT.

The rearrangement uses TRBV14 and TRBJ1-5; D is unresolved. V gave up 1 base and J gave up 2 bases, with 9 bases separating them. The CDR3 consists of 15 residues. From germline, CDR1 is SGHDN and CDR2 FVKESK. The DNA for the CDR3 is TGTGCCAGCAGCCAAGTATCCGGGGGCAATCAGCCCCAGCATTTT. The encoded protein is CASSQVSGGNQPQHF.

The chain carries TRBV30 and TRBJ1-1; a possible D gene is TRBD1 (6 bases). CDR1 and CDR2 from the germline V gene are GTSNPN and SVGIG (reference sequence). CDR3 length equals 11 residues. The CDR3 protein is CARTANTEAFF. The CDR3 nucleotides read TGTGCGAGGACAGCGAACACTGAAGCTTTCTTT.

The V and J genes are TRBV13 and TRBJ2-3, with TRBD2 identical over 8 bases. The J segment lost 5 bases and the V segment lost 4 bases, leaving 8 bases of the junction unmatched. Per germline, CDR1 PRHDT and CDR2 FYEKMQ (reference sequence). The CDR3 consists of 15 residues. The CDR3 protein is CASSSPQRERDTQYF. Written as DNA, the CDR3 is TGTGCCAGCAGCTCCCCGCAGCGGGAGCGAGATACGCAGTATTTT.

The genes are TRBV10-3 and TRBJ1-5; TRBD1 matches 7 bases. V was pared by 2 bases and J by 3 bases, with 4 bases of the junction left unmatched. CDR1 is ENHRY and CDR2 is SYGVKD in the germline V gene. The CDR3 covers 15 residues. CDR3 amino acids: CAISERGLDNQPQHF. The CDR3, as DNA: TGTGCCATCAGTGAGAGGGGGCTCGACAATCAGCCCCAGCATTTT.

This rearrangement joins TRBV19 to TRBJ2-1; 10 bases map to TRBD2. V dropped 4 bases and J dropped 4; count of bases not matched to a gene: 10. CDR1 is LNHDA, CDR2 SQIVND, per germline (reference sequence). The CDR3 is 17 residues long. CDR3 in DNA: TGTGCCAGTAGTACCCTAGCGGGAGTACATCCGTACAATGAGCAGTTCTTC. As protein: CASSTLAGVHPYNEQFF.

The CDR3 DNA follows: TGTGCCAGTAGTATAGATTGGGAGAGGAACTCCTACGAGCAGTACTTC. This translates into CASSIDWERNSYEQYF. The V and J genes are TRBV19 and TRBJ2-7; D perhaps matches TRBD2 (5 bases). The CDR3 covers 16 residues. The V gene's germline CDR1 is LNHDA and CDR2 SQIVND (reference sequence). Trimming removed 0 bases from V and 0 bases from J, with 12 bases in between.

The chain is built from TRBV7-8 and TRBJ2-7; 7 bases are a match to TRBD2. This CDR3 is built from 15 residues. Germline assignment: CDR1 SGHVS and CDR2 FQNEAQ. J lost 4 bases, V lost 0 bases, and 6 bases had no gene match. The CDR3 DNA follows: TGTGCCAGCAGCTTAGCGGGTCTAGCGGCGTACGAGCAGTACTTC. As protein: CASSLAGLAAYEQYF.

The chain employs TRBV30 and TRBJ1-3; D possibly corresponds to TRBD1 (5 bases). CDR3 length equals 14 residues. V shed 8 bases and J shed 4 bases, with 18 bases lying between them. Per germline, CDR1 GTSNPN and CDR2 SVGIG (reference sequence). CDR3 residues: CAAQKGADGNTIYF. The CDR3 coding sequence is TGTGCCGCCCAAAAAGGGGCGGACGGAAACACCATATATTTT.

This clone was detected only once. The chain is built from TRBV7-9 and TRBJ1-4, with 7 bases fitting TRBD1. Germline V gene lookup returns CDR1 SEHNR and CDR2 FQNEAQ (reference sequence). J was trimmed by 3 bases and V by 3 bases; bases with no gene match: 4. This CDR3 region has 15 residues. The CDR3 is CASSFRGVANEKLFF. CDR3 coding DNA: TGTGCCAGCAGCTTCAGGGGGGTAGCTAATGAAAAACTGTTTTTT.